A single sample is the source of the 11 T cell receptor beta chains below, sequenced in a study of blood T cell repertoires in COVID-19. Profiled with immunoSEQ multiplex PCR; TCRdb holds only in-frame clones, not every one. The sample has approximately 160,000 clones; roughly 86% are singletons. Sequenced sample: peripheral blood. These receptors all come from a man in his forties or fifties with active or convalescent COVID-19.

The chain combines TRBV7-2 with TRBJ1-6; weak D call: TRBD1 (6 bases). Germline CDR1 and CDR2: SGHTA and FQGNSA. This CDR3 has 18 amino acids. The ends were cut back, 1 base at V and 0 bases at J, with 13 bases in the middle. The CDR3: CASSLVGQPLSYNSPLHF. The DNA for the CDR3 is TGTGCCAGCAGCTTAGTTGGACAGCCCCTCTCCTATAATTCACCCCTCCACTTT.

Turning to this clone: Additional DNA sequences in this sample encode the identical CDR3. The V call is TRBV5-6, the J call TRBJ2-1, with D perhaps TRBD2 (5 bases). V lost 1 base and J lost 0, with 11 bases in between. CDR1 SGHDT and CDR2 YYEEEE come from the germline V gene. CDR3 length: 16 amino acids. CDR3 in DNA: TGTGCCAGCAGCTTGCTGGCGGGCAGCTCCTACAATGAGCAGTTCTTC. Its protein is CASSLLAGSSYNEQFF.

J is TRBJ1-5 and V is TRBV19; D may be TRBD1 (6 bases). Trimming left V 2 bases short and J 5 bases short, with 13 bases between. CDR1 is LNHDA and CDR2 is SQIVND in the germline V gene (reference sequence). This CDR3 has 15 residues. The CDR3: CASSITRGGDQPQHF. In DNA form, the CDR3 reads TGTGCCAGTAGTATAACGAGGGGGGGCGATCAGCCCCAGCATTTT.

The chain is built from TRBV7-6 and TRBJ2-7; 13 positions agree with TRBD2. Germline V gene data show CDR1 as SGHVS and CDR2 as FNYEAQ. Germline trimming cut 4 bases from V and 3 bases from J; bases unmatched to any gene: 9. This CDR3 comprises 17 residues. The CDR3 DNA reads TGTGCCAGCAGCTCCGGACTAGCGGGAGATCGCCTCTACGAGCAGTACTTC. As protein: CASSSGLAGDRLYEQYF.

This rearrangement joins TRBV24-1 to TRBJ2-5, with a weak D call TRBD1 (6 bases). Germline CDR1 reads KGHDR; CDR2 reads SFDVKD. There are 13 residues in the CDR3. With 3 bases removed from V and 3 bases from J, the gap between germline ends came to 7 bases. This CDR3 is CATSDPGEETQYF. The DNA of the CDR3 is TGTGCCACCAGTGATCCAGGGGAAGAGACCCAGTACTTC.

The chain couples TRBV18 to TRBJ1-4, with D unresolved. Germline V gene sequence: CDR1 KGHSH, CDR2 LQKENI. Trimming stripped 2 bases from V and 5 bases from J, with 12 bases between. The CDR3 is 15 residues long. The CDR3 region has the DNA TGTGCCAGCTCACCAACGGAGTGGAGCAATGAAAAACTGTTTTTT. As protein: CASSPTEWSNEKLFF.

The chain carries TRBV28 and TRBJ1-2, with 8 nucleotides matching TRBD1. Germline V CDR1 and CDR2: MDHEN, SYDVKM. The V segment lost 7 bases and the J segment 4 bases; nucleotides outside the gene matches: 8. CDR3 length equals 14 residues. The CDR3 coding sequence is TGTGCCAGCACCATTCCCGGGACAGGCTATGGCTACACCTTC. As protein: CASTIPGTGYGYTF.

The rearrangement uses TRBV11-2 and TRBJ2-3, with 16 bases aligning to TRBD2. The CDR3 has 17 residues. Trimming took 5 bases from V and 4 from J; bases not matched to a gene: 6. CDR1 SGHAT and CDR2 FQNNGV come from the germline V gene. The CDR3: CASSKAGTSGGADTQYF. CDR3 DNA: TGTGCCAGCAGCAAAGCGGGGACTAGCGGGGGGGCAGATACGCAGTATTTT.

The chain couples TRBV27 to TRBJ1-5, with D unresolved. The germline CDR1 and CDR2 sequences are MNHEY and SMNVEV (reference sequence). This CDR3 region has 16 residues. Trimming removed 5 bases from V and 0 bases from J, with 14 bases in between. CDR3 in DNA: TGTGCCAGCAGTGCTACTCCGGACTATAGCAATCAGCCCCAGCATTTT. This translates into CASSATPDYSNQPQHF.

The V call is TRBV4-3, the J call TRBJ1-4; TRBD1 matches 9 bases. Germline V CDR1 and CDR2: LGHNA, YSLEER. V lost 4 bases to trimming and J lost 8 bases; unmatched junction nucleotides: 8. The CDR3 covers 15 residues. The CDR3, as DNA: TGCGCCAGCAGCCCGGGGGACAGGGCCAACGAAAAACTGTTTTTT. This gives the protein CASSPGDRANEKLFF.

The chain joins TRBV7-2 to TRBJ2-7; 9 nucleotides match TRBD2. J lost 7 bases, V lost 1 base, and 11 bases had no gene match. This CDR3 contains 16 residues. Germline V gene sequence: CDR1 SGHTA, CDR2 FQGNSA. CDR3 DNA: TGTGCCAGCAGCTTAGTGGCGGGGGGGCCACTGGATGAGCAGTACTTC. Residues: CASSLVAGGPLDEQYF.